The 22 T cell receptor beta chains listed next were all sequenced from one sample in a study of T cell repertoires in cytomegalovirus infection. In TCRdb, the reads were re-called with MiXCR into one record per CDR3 protein. Among fewer than 950,000 distinct CDR3 sequences listed, approximately 30% were seen once. Their recognized antigens are unknown. The sample was cultured CD8+ T cells from PBMCs, taken from culture after CMV antigen stimulation. The receptors were gathered from a human donor in good health (CMV status not recorded). Some clones in this sample may be carry-over from other donors' samples.

This clonotype was detected a few times. CDR3 DNA sequence: TGTGCCAGCAGCGAGGGGCGCTTTAGCAATCAGCCCCAGCATTTT. Residues: CASSEGRFSNQPQHF. The rearrangement uses TRBV7-6 and TRBJ1-5, with D maybe TRBD1 (5 bases). Between the trimmed V and J ends, which lost 5 bases and 0 bases, there was a span of 11 bases. Germline V gives CDR1 SGHVS, CDR2 FNYEAQ. There are 15 residues in the CDR3.

The J gene is TRBJ2-5, the V gene TRBV4-1; D perhaps matches TRBD2 (6 bases). Trimming removed 0 bases at V and 5 bases at J, with 19 bases between. From germline, CDR1 is MGHRA and CDR2 YSYEKL. CDR3 size: 17 residues. CDR3 sequence reads: CASSQDPGGASLETQYF. CDR3 in DNA: TGCGCCAGCAGCCAAGATCCCGGCGGGGCGTCGTTGGAGACCCAGTACTTC.

This clonotype has more than one count but fewer than ten. V gene TRBV19 combines with J gene TRBJ1-1, with D unclear. Per the germline V gene, CDR1 is LNHDA and CDR2 is SQIVND (reference sequence). V was shortened by 7 bases and J by 0 bases, with 9 bases between the two germline ends. The CDR3 totals 13 residues. In DNA form, the CDR3 reads TGTGCCAGTATGAGGAGGGTGAACACTGAAGCTTTCTTT. This encodes CASMRRVNTEAFF.

This clonotype was detected only a few times. The gene calls are TRBV7-9 and TRBJ2-5; 12 positions match TRBD2. V was clipped by 8 bases and J by 4 bases; unmatched bases: 8. This CDR3 has 15 residues. CDR1 SEHNR and CDR2 FQNEAQ come from the germline V gene (reference sequence). CDR3 in amino acids: CASVQPSGGAETQYF. The CDR3 DNA is TGTGCCAGCGTCCAGCCTAGCGGGGGGGCAGAGACCCAGTACTTC.

The chain has TRBV11-2 and TRBJ1-1, with D hard to call. Germline values: CDR1 SGHAT, CDR2 FQNNGV. The CDR3 has 13 amino acids. V was pared by 0 bases and J by 6 bases, with 8 bases between. As DNA, the CDR3 is TGTGCCAGCAGCTTAGAAGTCTTACCTGAAGCTTTCTTT. It encodes CASSLEVLPEAFF.

In this sample, this clonotype turned up many times. This chain uses TRBV27 with TRBJ1-2; 7 bases are shared with TRBD1. The CDR3 is 16 residues long. Per germline, CDR1 MNHEY and CDR2 SMNVEV (reference sequence). The V and J ends lost 5 bases and 4 bases, in that order; junction bases with no gene match: 13. Written as DNA, the CDR3 is TGTGCCAGCAGTCCAACACCCCTAGACAGGGTCTATGGCTACACCTTC. It translates to CASSPTPLDRVYGYTF.

V is TRBV20-1 and J is TRBJ1-1, with D maybe TRBD1 (5 bases). Germline V gene lookup returns CDR1 DFQATT and CDR2 SNEGSKA (reference sequence). The V end lost 6 bases, the J end lost 1 base, and 12 bases lay between the germline ends. The CDR3 is made up of 13 amino acids. CDR3 in amino acids: CSASQGKNTEAFF. CDR3 nucleotides: TGCAGTGCAAGCCAGGGAAAGAACACTGAAGCTTTCTTT.

This chain uses TRBV6-2 or TRBV6-3 with TRBJ1-1, with D hard to call. The length of the CDR3 is 16 residues. Looked up from germline, CDR1 is MNHEY and CDR2 is SVGEGT. The V gene lost 1 base and the J gene lost 6 bases, with 18 bases spanning the gap. CDR3 sequence (DNA): TGTGCCAGCAGTTACTATAAGGCGATCGGAACACCTGAAGCTTTCTTT. This codes for CASSYYKAIGTPEAFF.

The chain is built from TRBV7-9 and TRBJ2-1; the match to TRBD2 covers 9 bases. Trimming at V came to 1 base and at J to 8 bases, leaving 12 bases not matched to a gene. In germline, CDR1 is SEHNR, CDR2 FQNEAQ (reference sequence). This CDR3 is built from 17 residues. CDR3 sequence reads: CASSLGGGGANLDEQFF. The CDR3 DNA reads TGTGCCAGCAGCTTAGGGGGCGGGGGGGCTAATTTGGATGAGCAGTTCTTC.

The table lists this clonotype with many counts. The chain carries TRBV12-3 or TRBV12-4 and TRBJ1-6; D is uncertain. This CDR3 is 19 amino acids long. V was cut by 3 bases and J by 0 bases, with 18 bases left in between. The CDR3 nucleotides read TGTGCCAGCAGTTTCCTTGTGGACGGCGCGAGCTCCTATAATTCACCCCTCCACTTT. Protein sequence: CASSFLVDGASSYNSPLHF.

The J gene is TRBJ2-5, the V gene TRBV6-6; no firm D call. Germline assignment: CDR1 MNHNY and CDR2 SVGAGI (reference sequence). V was trimmed by 2 bases and J by 0 bases, leaving 7 bases between them. This CDR3 comprises 14 residues. The CDR3: CASSYVRHQETQYF. CDR3 nucleotides: TGTGCCAGCAGTTACGTGAGGCACCAAGAGACCCAGTACTTC.

The chain combines TRBV5-1 with TRBJ2-7, with D hard to call. The CDR3 is made up of 16 amino acids. Germline lookup yields CDR1 SGHRS and CDR2 YFSETQ. Trimming pared 1 base from V and 0 bases from J, leaving 14 bases between. CDR3 region: CASSLPEASSSYEQYF. The CDR3 nucleotides are TGCGCCAGCAGCTTGCCCGAGGCATCGAGCTCCTACGAGCAGTACTTC.

This chain links TRBV27 with TRBJ1-5, with TRBD1 as a possible D gene (5 bases). The germline V gene has CDR1 MNHEY and CDR2 SMNVEV (reference sequence). Trimming cost V 0 bases and J 9 bases, with 12 bases left between them. The CDR3 is 14 residues long. CDR3 coding DNA: TGTGCCAGCAGTTTATCGTCAGGGATGGCGCCCCAGCATTTT. Its protein is CASSLSSGMAPQHF.

This clonotype was counted only a few times. This sequence joins TRBV27 and TRBJ1-2, with D perhaps TRBD1 (6 bases). V was clipped by 5 bases and J by 8 bases, with 18 bases between them. CDR3 length: 14 amino acids. CDR1 is MNHEY and CDR2 is SMNVEV in the germline V gene (reference sequence). DNA for the CDR3: TGTGCCAGCAGTCTGGACAGTCAACGGGGAGGCTACACCTTC. Protein sequence: CASSLDSQRGGYTF.

This rearrangement joins TRBV19 to TRBJ1-4, with a possible D match to TRBD1 (5 bases). V was trimmed by 6 bases and J by 4 bases, leaving 18 bases between them. The CDR3 runs 16 residues. The germline CDR1 and CDR2 sequences are LNHDA and SQIVND (reference sequence). The CDR3 loop reads CASSSSIGHINEKLFF. As DNA, the CDR3 is TGTGCCAGTAGCTCGAGCATCGGACATATTAATGAAAAACTGTTTTTT.

The rearrangement links TRBV29-1 to TRBJ2-3; 14 bases map to TRBD2. V trimming: 7 bases; J trimming: 3 bases; junction bases outside the gene matches: 3. CDR1 and CDR2 from the germline V gene are SQVTM and ANQGSEA. The CDR3 contains 14 residues. The CDR3 spells CSGGLAGGTDTQYF. CDR3 sequence (DNA): TGCAGCGGCGGACTAGCGGGGGGTACAGATACGCAGTATTTT.

Only a few counts were recorded for this clonotype. The chain has TRBV7-8 and TRBJ1-1; D uncertain. Per germline, CDR1 SGHVS and CDR2 FQNEAQ. V was clipped by 3 bases and J by 4 bases, with 12 bases between them. The CDR3 runs to 14 residues. CDR3 in amino acids: CASSFGGPVTEAFF. The CDR3 DNA follows: TGTGCCAGCAGCTTCGGCGGGCCCGTCACTGAAGCTTTCTTT.

This chain connects TRBV18 to TRBJ1-1; no definite D call. The CDR3 spans 15 residues. Trimming took 2 bases from V and 4 from J, leaving 14 bases between them. Germline assignment: CDR1 KGHSH and CDR2 LQKENI. The CDR3 sequence: CASSPSRWESTEAFF. The CDR3 bases are TGTGCCAGCTCACCATCACGGTGGGAGAGCACTGAAGCTTTCTTT.

The gene calls are TRBV5-5 and TRBJ1-3; D call uncertain. Germline-derived CDR1 and CDR2 are SGHKS and YYEKEE (reference sequence). V shed 9 bases and J shed 0 bases, with 13 bases lying between them. The CDR3 totals 14 residues. The CDR3 spells CATTASVSGNTIYF. Here the CDR3 DNA reads TGTGCCACCACGGCCTCAGTCTCTGGAAACACCATATATTTT.

The J gene is TRBJ2-5, the V gene TRBV24-1; D is undetermined. From germline, CDR1 is KGHDR and CDR2 SFDVKD. The germline V and J ends were trimmed by 3 bases and 5 bases, with 9 bases remaining between them. This CDR3 has 13 amino acids. The CDR3 sequence: CATSDPSDETQYF. Written as DNA, the CDR3 is TGTGCCACCAGTGATCCCTCCGATGAGACCCAGTACTTC.

This clonotype has ten or more counts. V is TRBV12-3 or TRBV12-4 and J is TRBJ1-6, with 8 bases aligning to TRBD1. V lost 6 bases and J lost 2; bases outside the gene matches: 15. The CDR3 contains 19 residues. CDR3 nucleotide sequence: TGTGCCAGCAGCCCGTTCGGGACAGGACCTGAAACCTATAATTCACCCCTCCACTTT. This gives the protein CASSPFGTGPETYNSPLHF.

The CDR3 protein is CASSISRAAEAFF. CDR3 coding DNA: TGTGCCAGTAGTATCAGCAGGGCTGCTGAAGCTTTCTTT. The rearrangement uses TRBV19 and TRBJ1-1; possible D gene TRBD1, 5 bases. The germline V gene encodes CDR1 LNHDA and CDR2 SQIVND (reference sequence). V lost 3 bases, J lost 6 bases, and 11 bases lay in between. This CDR3 contains 13 residues.